Listed here is a single T cell receptor beta chain. What it binds is unknown. CDR3 length: 13 residues. CDR1 and CDR2 from the germline V gene are GTSNPN and SVGIG (reference sequence). V gave up 4 bases and J gave up 2 bases, with 9 bases separating them. This sample was taken from a study of CD8 T cells in Susac syndrome. Healthy donors, matched for age and sex, constituted the control group. Regarding the study as a whole: The number of individuals included in the study's TCR sequencing and HLA analysis was acknowledged as relatively small.

An input of about 0.5 to 1 ug of RNA was subjected to reverse transcription using random hexamers. Multiplex PCR with immunoSEQ amplified the TCR beta CDR3 across 54 Vbeta and 13 Jbeta. From the immunoSEQ multiplex PCR reads, TCRdb called clonotypes with MiXCR, one entry per CDR3 protein. The data contain around 200,000 distinct CDR3 sequences, over 85% of them seen just once; the ten biggest clones take up less than 0.11%. The genes are TRBV30 and TRBJ1-5; perhaps TRBD1 as D (6 bases). Sequenced input: CD4+ T cells from PBMCs. This receptor was obtained from a human donor in good health. The CDR3 here is CAWNREGNQPQHF. The CDR3 nucleotides read TGTGCCTGGAACAGGGAAGGCAATCAGCCCCAGCATTTT. The full variable domain, with the rest looked up from reference TRBV30 and TRBJ1-5, is SQTIHQWPATLVQPVGSPLSLECTVEGTSNPNLYWYRQAAGRGLQLLFYSVGIGQISSEVPQNLSASRPQDRQFILSSKKLLLSDSGFYLCAWNREGNQPQHFGDGTRLSIL.